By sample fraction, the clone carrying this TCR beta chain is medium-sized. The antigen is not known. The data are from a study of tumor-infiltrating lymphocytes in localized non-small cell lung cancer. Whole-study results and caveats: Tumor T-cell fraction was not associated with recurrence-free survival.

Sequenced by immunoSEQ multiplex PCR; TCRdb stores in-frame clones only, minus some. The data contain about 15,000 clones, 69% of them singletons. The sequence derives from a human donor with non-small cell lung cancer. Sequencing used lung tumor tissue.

DNA of the CDR3: TGTGCCAGCAGAGCCCTCGGACAGGGTACGCACACCATATATTTT. Protein product: CASRALGQGTHTIYF. V usage is TRBV28 and J usage is TRBJ1-3, with 8 bases aligning to TRBD1. Germline CDR1 and CDR2: MDHEN and SYDVKM. Trimming took 6 bases from V and 8 from J; bases not matched to a gene: 12. The CDR3 spans 15 residues.